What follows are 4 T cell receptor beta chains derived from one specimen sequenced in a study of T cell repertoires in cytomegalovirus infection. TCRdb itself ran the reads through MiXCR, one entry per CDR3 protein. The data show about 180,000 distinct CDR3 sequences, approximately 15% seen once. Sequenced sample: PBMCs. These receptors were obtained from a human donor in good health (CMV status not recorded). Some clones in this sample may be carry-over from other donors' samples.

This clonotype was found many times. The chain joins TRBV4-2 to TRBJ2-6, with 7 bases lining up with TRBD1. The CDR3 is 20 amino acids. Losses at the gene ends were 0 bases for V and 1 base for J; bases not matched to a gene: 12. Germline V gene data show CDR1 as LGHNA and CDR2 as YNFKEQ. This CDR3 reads CASSQERFSGRGSGANVLTF. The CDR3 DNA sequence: TGTGCCAGCAGCCAAGAAAGGTTTAGTGGCAGGGGGTCTGGGGCCAACGTCCTGACTTTC.

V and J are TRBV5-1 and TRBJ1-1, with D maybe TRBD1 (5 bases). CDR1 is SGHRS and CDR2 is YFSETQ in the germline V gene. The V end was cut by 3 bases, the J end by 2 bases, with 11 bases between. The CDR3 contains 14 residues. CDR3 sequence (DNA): TGCGCCAGCAGCTCGGTCACAGGTAACACTGAAGCTTTCTTT. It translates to CASSSVTGNTEAFF.

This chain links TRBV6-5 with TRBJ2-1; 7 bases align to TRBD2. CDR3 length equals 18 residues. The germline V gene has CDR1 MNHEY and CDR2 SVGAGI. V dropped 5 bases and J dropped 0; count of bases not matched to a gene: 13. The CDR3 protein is CASSSGLVGFSSYNEQFF. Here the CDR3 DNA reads TGTGCCAGCAGTAGTGGACTAGTGGGTTTTAGCTCCTACAATGAGCAGTTCTTC.

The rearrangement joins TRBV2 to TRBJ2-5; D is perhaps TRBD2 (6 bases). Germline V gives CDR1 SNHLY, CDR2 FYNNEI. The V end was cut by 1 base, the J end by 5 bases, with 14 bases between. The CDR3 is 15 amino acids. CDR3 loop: CASSEGTKARETQYF. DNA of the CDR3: TGTGCCAGCAGTGAAGGGACTAAAGCTCGGGAGACCCAGTACTTC.